This T cell receptor beta chain was sequenced during a study of radiation and T cells in renal cell carcinoma. Study outcomes and limitations: Top tumor clonotypes rose in blood 2 weeks post-radiation, then contracted.

This clone was detected a few times. Antigen: not known. The repertoire was sequenced with immunoSEQ multiplex PCR; TCRdb's copy has only in-frame clones and lacks some. The sample contains 60,000 to 95,000 clones, less than 85% of which appear only once. Time point of the sample: blood 4 weeks post-SBRT, at nephrectomy. The treatment is: 15 Gy SBRT to primary tumor, nephrectomy 4 weeks later. The clonotype was recovered from a woman in her fifties or sixties with renal cell carcinoma. Sequenced material: blood, taken from a patient whose treatment included radiotherapy and nephrectomy.

CDR3 protein: CASSPRPTEAFF. CDR3 coding DNA: TGTGCCAGCTCACCACGACCTACTGAAGCTTTCTTT. The chain recombines TRBV18 with TRBJ1-1; D is unresolved. V was trimmed by 1 base and J by 5 bases, leaving 5 bases between them. This CDR3 comprises 12 residues. The germline V gene encodes CDR1 KGHSH and CDR2 LQKENI. The complete variable domain, with remaining parts taken from reference TRBV18 and TRBJ1-1, reads NAGVMQNPRHLVRRRGQEARLRCSPMKGHSHVYWYRQLPEEGLKFMVYLQKENIIDESGMPKERFSAEFPKEGPSILRIQQVVRGDSAAYFCASSPRPTEAFFGQGTRLTVV.